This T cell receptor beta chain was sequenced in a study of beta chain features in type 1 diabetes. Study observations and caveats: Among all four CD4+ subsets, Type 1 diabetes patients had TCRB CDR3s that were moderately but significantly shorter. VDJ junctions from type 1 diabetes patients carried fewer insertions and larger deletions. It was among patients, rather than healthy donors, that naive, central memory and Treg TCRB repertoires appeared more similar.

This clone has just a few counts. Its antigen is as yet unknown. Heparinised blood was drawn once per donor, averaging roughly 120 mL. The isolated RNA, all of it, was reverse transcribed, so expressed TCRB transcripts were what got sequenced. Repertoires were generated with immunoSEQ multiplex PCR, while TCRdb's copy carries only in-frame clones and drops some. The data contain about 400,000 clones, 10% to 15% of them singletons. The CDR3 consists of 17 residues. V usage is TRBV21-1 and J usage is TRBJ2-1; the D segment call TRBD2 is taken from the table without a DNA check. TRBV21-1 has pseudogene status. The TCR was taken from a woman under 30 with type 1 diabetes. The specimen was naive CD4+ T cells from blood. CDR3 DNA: TGTGCCAGCAGCAAAGCGCTGGCTAGCGTATGGTACAATGAGCAGTTCTTC. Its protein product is CASSKALASVWYNEQFF.